The subject of this entry is one T cell receptor (beta chain). Its antigen is still unknown. The CDR3 is 18 amino acids. Germline-derived CDR1 and CDR2 are MDHEN and SYDVKM. V trimming: 5 bases; J trimming: 7 bases; junction bases outside the gene matches: 15. The data were produced by immunoSEQ multiplex PCR, yet TCRdb's version contains in-frame clones alone and is incomplete. This sample carries about 27,000 clones, 82% of them seen once, and the ten largest clones take 0.7%. This sample is drawn from a study of graft-versus-host responses after intestinal transplantation. This TCR derives from a human donor who received an intestinal transplant. The sequenced sample was unstimulated CD4+ T cells sorted from spleen or lymph node cells, obtained before intestinal transplant. V usage is TRBV28 and J usage is TRBJ2-7; 15 bases line up with TRBD2. CDR3 DNA sequence: TGTGCCAGCAGTACAGGGACTAGCGGGAGGATACCTAATGGGGAGCAGTACTTC. Amino acid sequence: CASSTGTSGRIPNGEQYF.